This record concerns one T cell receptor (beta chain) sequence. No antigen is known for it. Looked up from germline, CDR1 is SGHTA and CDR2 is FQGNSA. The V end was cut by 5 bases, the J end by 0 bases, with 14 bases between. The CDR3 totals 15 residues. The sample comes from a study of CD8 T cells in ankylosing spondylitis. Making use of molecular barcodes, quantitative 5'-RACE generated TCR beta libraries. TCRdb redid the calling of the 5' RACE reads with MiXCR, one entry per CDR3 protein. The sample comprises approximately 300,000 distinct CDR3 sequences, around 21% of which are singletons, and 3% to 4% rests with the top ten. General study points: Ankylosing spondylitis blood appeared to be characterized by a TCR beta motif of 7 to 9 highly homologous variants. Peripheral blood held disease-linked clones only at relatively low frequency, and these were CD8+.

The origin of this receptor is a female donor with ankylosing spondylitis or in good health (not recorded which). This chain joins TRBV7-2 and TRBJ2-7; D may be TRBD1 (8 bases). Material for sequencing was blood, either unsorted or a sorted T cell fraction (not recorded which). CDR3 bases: TGTGCCAGCAGCCCAGGGGGCGGGAGCTCCTACGAGCAGTACTTC. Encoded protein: CASSPGGGSSYEQYF.